One and the same sample provided the 21 T cell receptor beta chains below, sequenced in a study of blood T cell repertoires in COVID-19. Libraries were prepared by immunoSEQ multiplex PCR; TCRdb keeps only in-frame clonotypes and omits some of them. The sample has tens of thousands of clones, roughly 88% seen once. What was sequenced was peripheral blood. The receptors come from an elderly woman with COVID-19, enrolled during active disease.

The chain carries TRBV5-1 and TRBJ2-1; 8 bases line up with TRBD2. The CDR3 sequence is 17 residues long. Per germline, CDR1 SGHRS and CDR2 YFSETQ. With V trimmed by 6 bases and J by 0 bases, 11 bases remained unmatched. CDR3 protein: CASTQDLAGHSYNEQFF. The CDR3 nucleotides are TGCGCCAGCACCCAGGACCTAGCGGGCCACTCCTACAATGAGCAGTTCTTC.

The rearrangement uses TRBV6-5 and TRBJ2-1; D is possibly TRBD2 (6 bases). Germline CDR1 MNHEY, CDR2 SVGAGI. Trimming took off 6 bases at V and 6 bases at J, with 12 bases between the two ends. CDR3 length: 13 amino acids. The CDR3 DNA is TGTGCCAGCAGCTATCCCGGGGGCAATGAGCAGTTCTTC. Its protein product is CASSYPGGNEQFF.

The J gene is TRBJ2-3, the V gene TRBV7-9; D might be TRBD2 (6 bases). Germline assignment: CDR1 SEHNR and CDR2 FQNEAQ (reference sequence). CDR3 size: 17 residues. Trimming removed 4 bases at V and 0 bases at J, with 17 bases between. CDR3 in DNA: TGTGCCAGCAGCTCCCAGTGGGGGGAACCTAGCACAGATACGCAGTATTTT. Its protein product is CASSSQWGEPSTDTQYF.

Written as DNA, the CDR3 is TGTGCCAGCAGCTTGTGGCTGTCCGGCGGTCAGCCCCAGCATTTT. It encodes CASSLWLSGGQPQHF. The J gene is TRBJ1-5, the V gene TRBV5-5; D call uncertain. The CDR3 length is 15 residues. Per germline, CDR1 SGHKS and CDR2 YYEKEE (reference sequence). Trimming removed 1 base from V and 6 bases from J, with 14 bases in between.

This clone showed up just a few times. The chain links TRBV5-1 to TRBJ1-4; D uncertain. The CDR3 runs to 16 residues. Germline assignment: CDR1 SGHRS and CDR2 YFSETQ. Trimming took off 1 base at V and 3 bases at J, with 13 bases between the two ends. Written as DNA, the CDR3 is TGCGCCAGCAGCTTGTCAGTCGTGTCAGCTAATGAAAAACTGTTTTTT. It codes for CASSLSVVSANEKLFF.

The chain uses TRBV7-9 and TRBJ2-7, with D perhaps TRBD2 (6 bases). The germline V gene has CDR1 SEHNR and CDR2 FQNEAQ (reference sequence). CDR3 length: 15 amino acids. Trimming pared 3 bases from V and 5 bases from J, leaving 17 bases between. CDR3 loop: CASSLGDGGLDEQYF. The CDR3 DNA reads TGTGCCAGCAGCTTGGGTGACGGGGGACTCGACGAGCAGTACTTC.

V and J are TRBV28 and TRBJ2-1; 9 bases line up with TRBD1. The CDR3 is 15 amino acids. J lost 2 bases, V lost 5 bases, and 4 bases had no gene match. CDR1 and CDR2 (germline): MDHEN, SYDVKM. The DNA for the CDR3 is TGTGCCAGCAGTCCGGGACAGGGTGCCTACAATGAGCAGTTCTTC. The encoded protein is CASSPGQGAYNEQFF.

This clone was detected only a few times. CDR3 residues: CASSQYRGTSYEQYF. In DNA form, the CDR3 reads TGCGCCAGCAGCCAATACCGGGGAACCTCCTACGAGCAGTACTTC. V and J are TRBV4-3 and TRBJ2-7, with a tentative D call TRBD2 (5 bases). Germline V gene data show CDR1 as LGHNA and CDR2 as YSLEER. The V and J ends lost 2 bases and 0 bases respectively, with 11 bases between them. This CDR3 region has 15 residues.

This sequence joins TRBV7-8 and TRBJ1-2; 8 bases fit TRBD1. V was pared by 3 bases and J by 4 bases, with 1 base of the junction left unmatched. Per the germline V gene, CDR1 is SGHVS and CDR2 is FQNEAQ. The CDR3 runs to 13 residues. In DNA form, the CDR3 reads TGTGCCAGCAGCTTGGGACAGGTCTATGGCTACACCTTC. Translation gives CASSLGQVYGYTF.

J is TRBJ1-1 and V is TRBV4-3, with unresolved D. The CDR3 consists of 13 residues. Germline assignment: CDR1 LGHNA and CDR2 YSLEER. V lost 1 base, J lost 1 base, and 4 bases lay in between. The CDR3 DNA sequence: TGCGCCAGCAGCCAAGCACAGAACACTGAAGCTTTCTTT. Translation: CASSQAQNTEAFF.

The V gene is TRBV10-3, the J gene TRBJ2-7; D remains ambiguous. V dropped 2 bases and J dropped 0 bases, with 11 bases sitting between them. The CDR3 runs 15 residues. Germline assignment: CDR1 ENHRY and CDR2 SYGVKD. As DNA, the CDR3 is TGTGCCATCAGTGAGCGGCAGGCAAACTCCTACGAGCAGTACTTC. Protein: CAISERQANSYEQYF.

The chain carries TRBV19 and TRBJ1-2, with D possibly TRBD1 on 5 matching bases. The germline CDR1 and CDR2 sequences are LNHDA and SQIVND (reference sequence). The germline V and J ends were trimmed by 5 bases and 4 bases, with 14 bases remaining between them. The CDR3 consists of 14 residues. The CDR3 DNA is TGTGCCAGTAGTCGAACGGGGGAAGGCTATGGCTACACCTTC. Translating it yields CASSRTGEGYGYTF.

This rearrangement joins TRBV24-1 to TRBJ2-2; D is uncertain. The CDR3 covers 15 residues. The germline V gene encodes CDR1 KGHDR and CDR2 SFDVKD. V was trimmed by 4 bases and J by 5 bases, leaving 13 bases between them. CDR3 protein: CATSDPSTQTGELFF. CDR3 DNA: TGTGCCACCAGTGACCCCTCTACTCAAACCGGGGAGCTGTTTTTT.

This clone was seen just once. The sample holds other DNA sequences that translate to the same CDR3. This sequence joins TRBV6-2 or TRBV6-3 and TRBJ2-7; TRBD2 agrees at 10 bases. The CDR3 extends over 15 amino acids. V was pared by 0 bases and J by 3 bases, with 2 bases of the junction left unmatched. The germline V gene has CDR1 MNHEY and CDR2 SVGEGT. The CDR3 is CASSYSASGSYEQYF. CDR3 nucleotide sequence: TGTGCCAGCAGTTACTCGGCTAGCGGGAGCTACGAGCAGTACTTC.

This chain joins TRBV23-1 and TRBJ1-6; TRBD1 aligns across 7 bases. TRBV23-1 is flagged as an ORF with uncertain function. This CDR3 comprises 15 residues. V lost 6 bases and J lost 7; bases outside the gene matches: 9. CDR3 nucleotide sequence: TGCGCCAGCAGACGGGACAGCTTAGGGAATTCACCCCTCCACTTT. The encoded protein is CASRRDSLGNSPLHF.

V usage is TRBV7-9 and J usage is TRBJ1-2; D is uncertain. Germline V gives CDR1 SEHNR, CDR2 FQNEAQ (reference sequence). CDR3 size: 12 residues. The V gene lost 5 bases and the J gene lost 4 bases, with 8 bases spanning the gap. The CDR3 DNA sequence: TGTGCCAGCAGCCCCTCGTTCTATGGCTACACCTTC. It yields the protein CASSPSFYGYTF.

The rearrangement joins TRBV18 to TRBJ2-5; the D gene is possibly TRBD2 (6 bases). V lost 9 bases, J lost 4 bases, and 18 bases lay in between. There are 14 residues in the CDR3. Per germline, CDR1 KGHSH and CDR2 LQKENI. Written as DNA, the CDR3 is TGTGCCAGTGGGACTGTTGCCGCCCCAGAGACCCAGTACTTC. Protein: CASGTVAAPETQYF.

The J gene is TRBJ1-1, the V gene TRBV6-5; the match to TRBD1 covers 8 bases. Losses at the gene ends were 10 bases for V and 0 bases for J; bases not matched to a gene: 4. The CDR3 has 13 residues. From germline, CDR1 is MNHEY and CDR2 SVGAGI. CDR3 loop: CATRTGLNTEAFF. CDR3 in DNA: TGTGCCACGAGGACAGGGTTGAACACTGAAGCTTTCTTT.

The V call is TRBV19, the J call TRBJ2-1; D is perhaps TRBD2 (5 bases). Per the germline V gene, CDR1 is LNHDA and CDR2 is SQIVND (reference sequence). Deletions cut 6 bases from V and 4 bases from J, with 16 bases between. The CDR3 is made up of 15 amino acids. The CDR3 nucleotides are TGTGCCAGTAGGGGCTTAACGGGATCGTACAATGAGCAGTTCTTC. Translation: CASRGLTGSYNEQFF.

V is TRBV6-5 and J is TRBJ1-6, with 11 nucleotides matching TRBD1. The CDR3 loop spans 13 amino acids. From germline, CDR1 is MNHEY and CDR2 SVGAGI. Unmatched junction bases numbered 7, after V lost 6 bases and J lost 15 bases. In DNA, the CDR3 is TGTGCCAGCAGAGCGACGGGACAGGGGGTCCTCCACTTT. This gives the protein CASRATGQGVLHF.

The chain employs TRBV7-6 and TRBJ2-7; 9 positions match TRBD1. Germline V gene lookup returns CDR1 SGHVS and CDR2 FNYEAQ. The V gene end was trimmed by 1 base and the J gene end by 3 bases; junction bases not matched to a gene: 4. The CDR3 contains 15 residues. CDR3 nucleotide sequence: TGTGCCAGCAGCTTAGGGGACAGGGCCCACTACGAGCAGTACTTC. Protein: CASSLGDRAHYEQYF.